The rows below give T cell receptor beta chains drawn from one sample of a study of T-cell memory formation after mild COVID-19. TCRdb ran MiXCR on the 5' RACE reads and lists one entry per CDR3 protein. In the table there are approximately 290,000 distinct CDR3 sequences, approximately 19% of which are singletons. Input material: PBMCs or a T cell subset sorted from them (not recorded which). These receptors originate from a man aged 18 to 29 who had mild COVID-19 (a few samples of this study predate the infection). Cell type and time point are not known. The conserved cysteine and the conserved F or W are not part of the CDR3 here.

J gene | V gene | CDR3 protein
TRBJ1-1 | TRBV5-6 | ASSPLVRADTEAF
TRBJ2-2 | TRBV9 | ASSVGGYDTGELF
TRBJ2-7 | TRBV3-1 | ASSPTGLGQIYEQY
TRBJ1-1 | TRBV10-3 | AITYSGDSEAF
TRBJ2-5 | TRBV6-6 | ASSKGQSISLETQY
TRBJ1-1 | TRBV7-9 | ASSSDRTLYKTEAF
TRBJ2-5 | TRBV5-1 | ASSLVGRSRVETQY
TRBJ2-7 | TRBV5-1 | ASSLTDYEQY
TRBJ1-6 | TRBV5-1 | ASSPRTMESPLH
TRBJ1-1 | TRBV7-8 | ASSVDLSTEAF
TRBJ2-7 | TRBV5-6 | ASSLTGGPLTFYEQY
TRBJ2-3 | TRBV29-1 | SVTGQGPGTDTQY
TRBJ2-3 | TRBV4-3 | ASARGLADTQY
TRBJ1-2 | TRBV20-1 | SARVNGDWGYT
TRBJ2-2 | TRBV6-5 | ASLGASTGELF
TRBJ1-5 | TRBV6-5 | ASSYNSDQPQH
TRBJ2-1 | TRBV3-1 | ASSQDLGRTYNEQF
TRBJ1-4 | TRBV20-1 | SASVTPATNEKLF
TRBJ1-6 | TRBV3-1 | ASSRRDRGLYSPLH
TRBJ1-2 | TRBV28 | ASSLPGEGYT
TRBJ2-5 | TRBV24-1 | ATSDLAGIGETQY
TRBJ1-5 | TRBV7-9 | ASSLGPTLGNQPQH
TRBJ2-5 | TRBV5-1 | ASSITSGGAAETQY
TRBJ1-1 | TRBV2 | ASSGLYTEAF
TRBJ2-3 | TRBV20-1 | SAKDYSFQDTQY
TRBJ2-3 | TRBV6-1 | ASSDSGVSTDTQY
TRBJ2-1 | TRBV7-3 | ASSPRLAGGLYEQF
TRBJ1-5 | TRBV18 | ASSPRYSNQPQH
TRBJ1-4 | TRBV4-1 | ASSQDPGTGAEKLF
TRBJ2-2 | TRBV6-1 | ASSEEGGDATNTGELF
TRBJ2-6 | TRBV7-6 | ASSPPRAGANVLA
TRBJ2-7 | TRBV6-1 | ASSMAGTTAYEQY
TRBJ2-1 | TRBV7-3 | ASSLLGQGARNEQF
TRBJ2-3 | TRBV6-6 | ASSPGSTDTQY
TRBJ1-1 | TRBV5-1 | ASNFRQMNTEAF
TRBJ1-4 | TRBV4-2 | ASSPSRALNEKLF
TRBJ2-3 | TRBV15 | ATSSGPGTQY
TRBJ1-1 | TRBV20-1 | SARDLVKVSNTEAF
TRBJ2-3 | TRBV12-3/TRBV12-4 | ASSPDRADTQY
TRBJ1-6 | TRBV2 | ASRNHWNSPLH
TRBJ2-1 | TRBV5-1 | ASRVPGPYNEQF
TRBJ2-7 | TRBV5-4 | ASSLRTGPRSPYEQY
TRBJ2-2 | TRBV5-1 | ASSSGQGLSNTGELF
TRBJ2-3 | TRBV5-1 | ASSPISARFTDTQY
TRBJ2-1 | TRBV25-1 | ASSGGSYNEQF
TRBJ1-2 | TRBV5-1 | ASSLDGAGYT
TRBJ1-5 | TRBV6-2/TRBV6-3 | ASRPDLNQPQH
TRBJ1-1 | TRBV5-1 | ASRMFGAMNTEAF
TRBJ2-1 | TRBV4-1 | ASSQDETRRGSNNEQF
TRBJ1-5 | TRBV5-1 | ASSFQGADNQPQH
TRBJ2-1 | TRBV11-2 | ASSSRWASEQF
TRBJ1-6 | TRBV27 | ASSPRNSPLH
TRBJ2-3 | TRBV7-2 | ASSEDYLRGTDTQY
TRBJ2-7 | TRBV12-3/TRBV12-4 | ASSLPPGTLEFEQY
TRBJ2-7 | TRBV20-1 | SALGRSYEQY
TRBJ2-2 | TRBV4-3 | ASSLWTGVRTGELF
TRBJ2-7 | TRBV30 | AWSSPSTGEGISYEQY
TRBJ1-1 | TRBV6-5 | ASSYSGARAEAF
TRBJ2-3 | TRBV7-3 | ASRRDRTDTQY